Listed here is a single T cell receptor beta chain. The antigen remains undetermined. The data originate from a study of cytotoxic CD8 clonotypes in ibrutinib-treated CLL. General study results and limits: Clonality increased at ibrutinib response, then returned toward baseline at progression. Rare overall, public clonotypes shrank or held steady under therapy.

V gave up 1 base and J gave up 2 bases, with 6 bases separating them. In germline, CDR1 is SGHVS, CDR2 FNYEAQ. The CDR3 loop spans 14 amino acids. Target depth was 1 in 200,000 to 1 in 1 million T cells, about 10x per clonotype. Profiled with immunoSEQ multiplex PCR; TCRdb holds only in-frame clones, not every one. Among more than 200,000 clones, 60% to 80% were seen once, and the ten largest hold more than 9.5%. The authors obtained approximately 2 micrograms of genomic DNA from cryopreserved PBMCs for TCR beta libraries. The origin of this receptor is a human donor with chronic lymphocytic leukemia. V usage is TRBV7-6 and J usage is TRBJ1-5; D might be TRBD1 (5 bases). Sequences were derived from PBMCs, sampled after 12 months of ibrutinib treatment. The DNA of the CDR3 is TGTGCCAGCAGCTTAGAACAGGGCAATCAGCCCCAGCATTTT. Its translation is CASSLEQGNQPQHF.